This passage covers 29 T cell receptor beta chains from one sample sequenced in a study of T cell responses to AZD1222 COVID-19 vaccine. Some clones are missing from TCRdb's copy, which holds only in-frame ones; the method was immunoSEQ multiplex PCR. Of some 150,000 clones listed, roughly 90% were seen once; the top ten hold more than 3%. Material: peripheral blood, obtained on day 0 of AZD1222 vaccination. These receptor sequences come from an adult in good health.

The chain is built from TRBV5-4 and TRBJ2-7; possibly TRBD1 or TRBD2 for D (5 bases each). Germline-derived CDR1 and CDR2 are SGHNT and YYREEE (reference sequence). CDR3 length: 15 amino acids. The ends were cut back, 0 bases at V and 0 bases at J, with 10 bases in the middle. The CDR3 coding sequence is TGTGCCAGCAGCTTGGAGGGACCCAGCTCCTACGAGCAGTACTTC. Amino acid sequence: CASSLEGPSSYEQYF.

The chain combines TRBV9 with TRBJ2-1, with D possibly being TRBD1 (6 bases). Trimming took off 0 bases at V and 5 bases at J, with 15 bases between the two ends. The CDR3 consists of 16 residues. Germline V gene sequence: CDR1 SGDLS, CDR2 YYNGEE. CDR3 bases: TGTGCCAGCAGCGTAGGTGGTCGGACAGTTCACAATGAGCAGTTCTTC. This gives the protein CASSVGGRTVHNEQFF.

The chain is built from TRBV15 and TRBJ1-6, with D possibly being TRBD1 (6 bases). Germline V gene data show CDR1 as LNHNV and CDR2 as YYDKDF (reference sequence). The length of the CDR3 is 14 residues. The V and J ends lost 6 bases and 7 bases respectively, with 13 bases between them. The CDR3 loop is CATSRPGVNSPLHF. The CDR3 DNA sequence: TGTGCCACCAGTCGTCCAGGGGTAAATTCACCCCTCCACTTT. Filled out from reference TRBV15 and TRBJ1-6, the complete variable domain reads DAMVIQNPRYQVTQFGKPVTLSCSQTLNHNVMYWYQQKSSQAPKLLFHYYDKDFNNEADTPDNFQSRRPNTSFCFLDIRSPGLGDTAMYLCATSRPGVNSPLHFGNGTRLTVT.

The chain links TRBV7-2 to TRBJ1-5; D gene ambiguous. The length of the CDR3 is 16 residues. Trimming cost V 4 bases and J 0 bases, with 13 bases left between them. From germline, CDR1 is SGHTA and CDR2 FQGNSA. CDR3 protein: CASSSRLRGSNQPQHF. CDR3 coding DNA: TGTGCCAGCAGCTCAAGACTCCGGGGTAGCAATCAGCCCCAGCATTTT.

V usage is TRBV6-2 or TRBV6-3 and J usage is TRBJ2-1, with D possibly matching TRBD2 (5 bases). Trimming took 5 bases from V and 10 from J, leaving 15 bases between them. The CDR3 consists of 13 residues. The germline CDR1 and CDR2 sequences are MNHEY and SVGEGT. CDR3 sequence: CASSPTRMREQFF. The CDR3 DNA reads as TGTGCCAGCAGTCCCACTAGGATGCGGGAGCAGTTCTTC.

This chain joins TRBV4-3 and TRBJ2-1; tentatively, D is TRBD1 (5 bases). The CDR3 loop spans 12 amino acids. Trimming pared 4 bases from V and 7 bases from J, leaving 8 bases between. Germline assignment: CDR1 LGHNA and CDR2 YSLEER. The CDR3 DNA sequence: TGCGCCAGCAGCCGGTCAGGGAATGAGCAGTTCTTC. This codes for CASSRSGNEQFF.

The chain combines TRBV27 with TRBJ1-1; D remains ambiguous. CDR3 length: 16 residues. V was pared by 2 bases and J by 1 base, with 14 bases between. Germline lookup yields CDR1 MNHEY and CDR2 SMNVEV (reference sequence). The CDR3 nucleotides read TGTGCCAGCAGTTTAATGGGGTTTGGTAGGAACACTGAAGCTTTCTTT. Translation gives CASSLMGFGRNTEAFF.

This rearrangement joins TRBV7-2 to TRBJ2-3; TRBD2 matches 7 bases. CDR3 length: 17 amino acids. The germline gives CDR1 SGHTA, CDR2 FQGNSA. The ends lost 5 bases at V and 5 bases at J; junction bases unmatched: 16. The CDR3 protein is CASSGRILGGRVDTQYF. CDR3 nucleotides: TGTGCCAGCAGCGGACGTATTCTAGGCGGGAGAGTAGATACGCAGTATTTT.

The rearrangement joins TRBV6-2 or TRBV6-3 to TRBJ1-3, with D unclear. Germline V gene data show CDR1 as MNHEY and CDR2 as SVGEGT. There are 16 residues in the CDR3. The V gene lost 2 bases and the J gene lost 4 bases, with 15 bases spanning the gap. CDR3 nucleotides: TGTGCCAGCAGTTACGGCCGGACCTCGGGAGGAAACACCATATATTTT. Protein product: CASSYGRTSGGNTIYF.

The gene calls are TRBV14 and TRBJ2-1; no firm D call. Trimming removed 0 bases at V and 5 bases at J, with 14 bases between. This CDR3 has 16 amino acids. CDR1 SGHDN and CDR2 FVKESK come from the germline V gene. CDR3 nucleotide sequence: TGTGCCAGCAGCCAAGAAGCAAGGTTGGGCGACAATGAGCAGTTCTTC. Its protein is CASSQEARLGDNEQFF. Complete variable domain (other parts from reference TRBV14 and TRBJ2-1): EAGVTQFPSHSVIEKGQTVTLRCDPISGHDNLYWYRRVMGKEIKFLLHFVKESKQDESGMPNNRFLAERTGGTYSTLKVQPAELEDSGVYFCASSQEARLGDNEQFFGPGTRLTVL.

This clone appeared a few times. Other DNA sequences within the sample encode an identical CDR3. V gene TRBV20-1 combines with J gene TRBJ1-1, with D hard to call. The CDR3 runs 11 residues. V was trimmed by 2 bases and J by 3 bases, leaving 4 bases between them. Germline CDR1 and CDR2: DFQATT and SNEGSKA (reference sequence). The CDR3 sequence is CSARRDTEAFF. In DNA, the CDR3 is TGCAGTGCTAGACGGGACACTGAAGCTTTCTTT.

The chain carries TRBV9 and TRBJ1-6, with D hard to call. The CDR3 extends over 15 amino acids. With 5 bases removed from V and 0 bases from J, the gap between germline ends came to 9 bases. Germline V lookup: CDR1 SGDLS, CDR2 YYNGEE. The CDR3 sequence is CASSLSSSYNSPLHF. The CDR3 region has the DNA TGTGCCAGCAGTCTAAGTAGCTCCTATAATTCACCCCTCCACTTT.

The V and J genes are TRBV6-1 and TRBJ1-2; D gene unclear. Deletions cut 4 bases from V and 3 bases from J, with 27 bases between. The CDR3 is 19 amino acids. From germline, CDR1 is MNHNS and CDR2 SASEGT. CDR3 loop: CASSARVGPLDSSDYGYTF. In nucleotides, the CDR3 is TGTGCCAGCAGTGCCCGGGTCGGACCGCTAGACTCGTCGGACTATGGCTACACCTTC.

The V gene is TRBV7-6, the J gene TRBJ2-7; 11 bases fit TRBD2. The germline CDR1 and CDR2 sequences are SGHVS and FNYEAQ. This CDR3 has 15 residues. V shed 6 bases, J shed 0 bases, and the junction held 4 bases outside the gene matches. CDR3 sequence reads: CASRPTSGSSYEQYF. The CDR3 DNA follows: TGTGCCAGCAGACCTACTAGCGGGAGCTCCTACGAGCAGTACTTC.

This chain joins TRBV2 and TRBJ1-1; D is unresolved. This CDR3 is built from 13 residues. Germline loops: CDR1 SNHLY, CDR2 FYNNEI. Trimming removed 2 bases at V and 5 bases at J, with 9 bases between. Here the CDR3 DNA reads TGTGCCAGCAGTGAAAGATCCCGAACTGAAGCTTTCTTT. Amino acid sequence: CASSERSRTEAFF. Variable domain in full (rest from reference TRBV2 and TRBJ1-1): EPEVTQTPSHQVTQMGQEVILRCVPISNHLYFYWYRQILGQKVEFLVSFYNNEISEKSEIFDDQFSVERPDGSNFTLKIRSTKLEDSAMYFCASSERSRTEAFFGQGTRLTVV.

V gene TRBV19 combines with J gene TRBJ2-7; TRBD2 aligns across 9 bases. CDR3 length: 14 amino acids. CDR1 and CDR2 (germline): LNHDA, SQIVND (reference sequence). J was trimmed by 3 bases and V by 5 bases; bases with no gene match: 5. In DNA form, the CDR3 reads TGTGCCAGTAGTGCGCAGACTAGCGGCTACGAGCAGTACTTC. This sequence encodes CASSAQTSGYEQYF.

This chain connects TRBV5-6 to TRBJ1-1, with TRBD1 matching 8 bases. Germline V CDR1 and CDR2: SGHDT, YYEEEE. CDR3 length: 15 residues. The V gene end was trimmed by 5 bases and the J gene end by 9 bases; junction bases not matched to a gene: 15. Here the CDR3 DNA reads TGTGCCAGCAGTCTTAGTTCCCGGGACAGGTGGAAAGCTTTCTTT. This encodes CASSLSSRDRWKAFF.

This rearrangement joins TRBV7-3 to TRBJ2-1; 9 bases align to TRBD1. Unmatched junction bases numbered 6, after V lost 5 bases and J lost 4 bases. Per the germline V gene, CDR1 is SGHTA and CDR2 is FQGTGA. The CDR3 is made up of 15 amino acids. The DNA for the CDR3 is TGTGCCAGCAGCCCGGCGGGGACAGGGTACAATGAGCAGTTCTTC. As protein: CASSPAGTGYNEQFF.

The rearrangement links TRBV18 to TRBJ1-6; D is undetermined. Trimming removed 8 bases from V and 6 bases from J, with 14 bases in between. The germline V gene has CDR1 KGHSH and CDR2 LQKENI. CDR3 size: 14 residues. CDR3 sequence reads: CASRDEAVNSPLHF. The CDR3 DNA reads as TGTGCCAGCCGAGACGAGGCTGTTAATTCACCCCTCCACTTT.

V is TRBV2 and J is TRBJ2-1; D unclear. The CDR3 sequence is 15 residues long. The V end lost 8 bases, the J end lost 0 bases, and 14 bases lay between the germline ends. The germline V gene has CDR1 SNHLY and CDR2 FYNNEI. In nucleotides, the CDR3 is TGTGCCAGCGGCAGTGGCGGCAACTCCTACAATGAGCAGTTCTTC. Its translation: CASGSGGNSYNEQFF.

The rearrangement joins TRBV9 to TRBJ1-2, with 7 bases matching TRBD1. The germline V gene has CDR1 SGDLS and CDR2 YYNGEE. CDR3 length equals 14 residues. J gave up 4 bases and V 4 bases, and 7 bases lay outside the gene matches. CDR3 DNA sequence: TGTGCCAGCAGCTTCGGGACAGTACCCTATGGCTACACCTTC. Its protein product is CASSFGTVPYGYTF. Full variable domain (remainder filled in from reference TRBV9 and TRBJ1-2): DSGVTQTPKHLITATGQRVTLRCSPRSGDLSVYWYQQSLDQGLQFLIQYYNGEERAKGNILERFSAQQFPDLHSELNLSSLELGDSALYFCASSFGTVPYGYTFGSGTRLTVV.

The chain joins TRBV18 to TRBJ1-2, with D maybe TRBD1 (6 bases). The CDR3 spans 14 residues. CDR1 and CDR2 from the germline V gene are KGHSH and LQKENI. The V end lost 2 bases, the J end lost 4 bases, and 11 bases lay between the germline ends. The CDR3 DNA follows: TGTGCCAGCTCACCAAAGGGAGGGGGCTATGGCTACACCTTC. The encoded protein is CASSPKGGGYGYTF. Full variable domain (remainder filled in from reference TRBV18 and TRBJ1-2): NAGVMQNPRHLVRRRGQEARLRCSPMKGHSHVYWYRQLPEEGLKFMVYLQKENIIDESGMPKERFSAEFPKEGPSILRIQQVVRGDSAAYFCASSPKGGGYGYTFGSGTRLTVV.

This sequence joins TRBV11-2 and TRBJ2-2; D is perhaps TRBD1 or TRBD2 (5 bases each). The ends were cut back, 5 bases at V and 4 bases at J, with 11 bases in the middle. The germline CDR1 and CDR2 sequences are SGHAT and FQNNGV. CDR3 length: 14 amino acids. CDR3 sequence: CASSPSGGTGELFF. CDR3 coding DNA: TGTGCCAGCAGCCCCAGTGGGGGCACCGGGGAGCTGTTTTTT.

The rearrangement joins TRBV30 to TRBJ2-7, with D possibly being TRBD1 (5 bases). Between the trimmed V and J ends, which lost 4 bases and 3 bases, there was a span of 19 bases. The CDR3 length is 15 residues. Germline V lookup: CDR1 GTSNPN, CDR2 SVGIG (reference sequence). CDR3 nucleotide sequence: TGTGCCTGGACCAGGGTGGGTTTTCCAAACTACGAGCAGTACTTC. It is translated as CAWTRVGFPNYEQYF.

The chain joins TRBV29-1 to TRBJ2-1; D ambiguous. The germline V gene encodes CDR1 SQVTM and CDR2 ANQGSEA. Between the trimmed V and J ends, which lost 2 bases and 5 bases, there was a span of 4 bases. The CDR3 sequence is 11 residues long. CDR3 in amino acids: CSVEKDNEQFF. The CDR3 DNA follows: TGCAGCGTTGAAAAAGACAATGAGCAGTTCTTC.

The genes are TRBV5-4 and TRBJ1-1; 7 bases align to TRBD1. CDR1 is SGHNT, CDR2 YYREEE, per germline (reference sequence). CDR3 length: 18 residues. With V trimmed by 4 bases and J by 0 bases, 15 bases remained unmatched. The chain's CDR3 is CASSPNLGQLLMNTEAFF. CDR3 sequence (DNA): TGTGCCAGCAGCCCCAACCTGGGACAGCTTCTTATGAACACTGAAGCTTTCTTT.

This rearrangement joins TRBV6-2 or TRBV6-3 to TRBJ2-1, with a possible D match to TRBD1 (6 bases). The V gene lost 2 bases and the J gene lost 4 bases, with 18 bases spanning the gap. Germline loops: CDR1 MNHEY, CDR2 SVGEGT. The CDR3 runs to 17 residues. The CDR3 DNA sequence: TGTGCCAGCAGTTACACCTTCAGGGGCTGGGGTTACAATGAGCAGTTCTTC. Its translation is CASSYTFRGWGYNEQFF.

The chain uses TRBV5-1 and TRBJ2-3; TRBD2 agrees at 14 bases. The CDR3 spans 14 residues. CDR1 and CDR2 from the germline V gene are SGHRS and YFSETQ. With 7 bases clipped from V and 3 bases from J, the junction kept 1 base outside the gene matches. The CDR3, as DNA: TGCGCCAGCGGGACTAGCGGGAGTACAGATACGCAGTATTTT. Translation: CASGTSGSTDTQYF. Combining the CDR3 with reference TRBV5-1 and TRBJ2-3 gives the whole variable domain KAGVTQTPRYLIKTRGQQVTLSCSPISGHRSVSWYQQTPGQGLQFLFEYFSETQRNKGNFPGRFSGRQFSNSRSEMNVSTLELGDSALYLCASGTSGSTDTQYFGPGTRLTVL.

CDR3 bases: TGTGCCACAGGGGCAGGGGCAGATACGCAGTATTTT. Translation: CATGAGADTQYF. The chain employs TRBV24-1 and TRBJ2-3; TRBD1 is a possible D gene (6 bases). Germline V gene lookup returns CDR1 KGHDR and CDR2 SFDVKD. The CDR3 runs to 12 residues. V gave up 10 bases and J gave up 4 bases, with 11 bases separating them.